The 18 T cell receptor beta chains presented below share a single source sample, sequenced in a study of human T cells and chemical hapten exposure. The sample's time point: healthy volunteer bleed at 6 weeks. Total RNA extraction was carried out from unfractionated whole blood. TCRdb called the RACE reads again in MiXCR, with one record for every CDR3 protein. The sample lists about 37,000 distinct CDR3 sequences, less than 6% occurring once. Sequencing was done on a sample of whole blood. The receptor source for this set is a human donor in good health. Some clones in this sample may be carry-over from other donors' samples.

The CDR3 sequence: CASSQEFEQVYNEQFF. For the CDR3, the DNA is TGTGCCAGCAGCCAAGAGTTTGAACAGGTCTACAATGAGCAGTTCTTC. The chain carries TRBV4-2 and TRBJ2-1, with D tentatively TRBD1 (5 bases). Germline V gene data show CDR1 as LGHNA and CDR2 as YNFKEQ. V shed 0 bases and J shed 3 bases, with 12 bases lying between them. The CDR3 length is 16 residues.

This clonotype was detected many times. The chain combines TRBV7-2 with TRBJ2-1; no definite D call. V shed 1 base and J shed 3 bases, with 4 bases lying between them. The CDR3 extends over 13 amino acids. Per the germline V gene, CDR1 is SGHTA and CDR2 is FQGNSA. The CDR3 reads CASSLGLYNEQFF. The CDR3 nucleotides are TGTGCCAGCAGCTTAGGACTCTACAATGAGCAGTTCTTC. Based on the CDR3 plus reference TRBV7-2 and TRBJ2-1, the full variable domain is GAGVSQSPSNKVTEKGKDVELRCDPISGHTALYWYRQSLGQGLEFLIYFQGNSAPDKSGLPSDRFSAERTGGSVSTLTIQRTQQEDSAVYLCASSLGLYNEQFFGPGTRLTVL.

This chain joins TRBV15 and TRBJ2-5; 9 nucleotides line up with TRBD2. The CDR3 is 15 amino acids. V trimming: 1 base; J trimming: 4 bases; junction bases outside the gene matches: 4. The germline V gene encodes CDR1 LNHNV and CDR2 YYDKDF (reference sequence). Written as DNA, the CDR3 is TGTGCCACCAGCAGAGGAATGACTAGCGGAGAGACCCAGTACTTC. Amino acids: CATSRGMTSGETQYF. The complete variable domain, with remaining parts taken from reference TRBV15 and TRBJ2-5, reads DAMVIQNPRYQVTQFGKPVTLSCSQTLNHNVMYWYQQKSSQAPKLLFHYYDKDFNNEADTPDNFQSRRPNTSFCFLDIRSPGLGDTAMYLCATSRGMTSGETQYFGPGTRLLVL.

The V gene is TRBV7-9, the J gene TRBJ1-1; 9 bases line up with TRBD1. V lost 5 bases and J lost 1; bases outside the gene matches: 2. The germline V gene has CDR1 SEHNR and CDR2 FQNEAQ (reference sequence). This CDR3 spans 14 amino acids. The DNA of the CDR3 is TGTGCCAGCAGCAAGGACAGGGGGAACACTGAAGCTTTCTTT. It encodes CASSKDRGNTEAFF.

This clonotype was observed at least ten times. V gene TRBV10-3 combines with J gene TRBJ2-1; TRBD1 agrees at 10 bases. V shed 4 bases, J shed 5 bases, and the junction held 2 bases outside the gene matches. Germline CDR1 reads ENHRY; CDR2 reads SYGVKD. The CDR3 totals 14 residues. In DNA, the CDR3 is TGTGCCATCAGTGCGGGACAGGGGCACAATGAGCAGTTCTTC. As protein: CAISAGQGHNEQFF.

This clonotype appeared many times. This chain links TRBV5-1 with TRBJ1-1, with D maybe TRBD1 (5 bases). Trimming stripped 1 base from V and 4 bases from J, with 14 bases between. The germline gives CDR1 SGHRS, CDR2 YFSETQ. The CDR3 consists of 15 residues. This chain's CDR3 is CASSLFGAEGTEAFF. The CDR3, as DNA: TGCGCCAGCAGCTTGTTTGGGGCGGAAGGCACTGAAGCTTTCTTT.

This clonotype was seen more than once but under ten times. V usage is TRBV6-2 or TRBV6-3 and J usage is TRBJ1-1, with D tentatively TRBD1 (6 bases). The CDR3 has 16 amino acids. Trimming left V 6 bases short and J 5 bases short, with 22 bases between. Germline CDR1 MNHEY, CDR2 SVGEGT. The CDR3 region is CASSPPLQGSWTEAFF. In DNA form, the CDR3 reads TGTGCCAGCAGCCCCCCCTTACAGGGTTCATGGACTGAAGCTTTCTTT.

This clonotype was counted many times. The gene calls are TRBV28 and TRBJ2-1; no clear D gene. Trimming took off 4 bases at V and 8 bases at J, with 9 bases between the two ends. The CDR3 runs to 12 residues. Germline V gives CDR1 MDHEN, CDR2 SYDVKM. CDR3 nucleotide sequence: TGTGCCAGCAGTTCGACCACCCATGAGCAGTTCTTC. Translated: CASSSTTHEQFF.

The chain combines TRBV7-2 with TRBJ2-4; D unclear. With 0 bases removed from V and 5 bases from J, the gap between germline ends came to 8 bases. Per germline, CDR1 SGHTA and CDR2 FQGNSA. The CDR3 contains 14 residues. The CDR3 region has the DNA TGTGCCAGCAGCTTAGCGCCGCAAGAAAACATTCAGTACTTC. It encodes CASSLAPQENIQYF.

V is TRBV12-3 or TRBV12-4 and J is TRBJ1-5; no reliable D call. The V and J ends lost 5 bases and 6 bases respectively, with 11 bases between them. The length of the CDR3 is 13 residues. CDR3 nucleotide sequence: TGTGCCAGCAGTCTGACATTGATTCAGCCCCAGCATTTT. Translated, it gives CASSLTLIQPQHF.

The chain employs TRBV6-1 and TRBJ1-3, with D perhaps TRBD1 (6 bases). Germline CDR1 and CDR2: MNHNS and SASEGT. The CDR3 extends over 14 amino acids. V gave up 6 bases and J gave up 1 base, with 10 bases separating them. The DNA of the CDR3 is TGTGCCAGCAGAGCCGGGACATCTGGAAACACCATATATTTT. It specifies CASRAGTSGNTIYF.

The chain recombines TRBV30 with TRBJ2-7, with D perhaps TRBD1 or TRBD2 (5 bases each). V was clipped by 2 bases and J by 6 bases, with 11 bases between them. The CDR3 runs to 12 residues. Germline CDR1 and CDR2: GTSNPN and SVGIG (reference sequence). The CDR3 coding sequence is TGTGCCTGGAGTTTCTGGGACGGCGAGCAGTACTTC. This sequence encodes CAWSFWDGEQYF. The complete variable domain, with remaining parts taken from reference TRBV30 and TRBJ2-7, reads SQTIHQWPATLVQPVGSPLSLECTVEGTSNPNLYWYRQAAGRGLQLLFYSVGIGQISSEVPQNLSASRPQDRQFILSSKKLLLSDSGFYLCAWSFWDGEQYFGPGTRLTVT.

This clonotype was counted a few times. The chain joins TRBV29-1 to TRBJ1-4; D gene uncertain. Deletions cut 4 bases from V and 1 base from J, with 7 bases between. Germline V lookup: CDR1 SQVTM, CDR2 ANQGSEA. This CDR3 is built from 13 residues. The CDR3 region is CSVVDGTNEKLFF. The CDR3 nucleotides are TGCAGCGTTGTGGACGGAACTAATGAAAAACTGTTTTTT.

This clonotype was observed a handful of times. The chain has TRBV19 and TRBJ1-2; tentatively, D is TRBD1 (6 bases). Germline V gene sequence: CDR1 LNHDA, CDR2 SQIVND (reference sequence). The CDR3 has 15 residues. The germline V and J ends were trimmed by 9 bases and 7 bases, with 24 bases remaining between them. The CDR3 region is CASTILQGSGGGYTF. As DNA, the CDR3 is TGTGCCAGCACCATCCTTCAGGGGTCCGGCGGTGGCTACACCTTC.

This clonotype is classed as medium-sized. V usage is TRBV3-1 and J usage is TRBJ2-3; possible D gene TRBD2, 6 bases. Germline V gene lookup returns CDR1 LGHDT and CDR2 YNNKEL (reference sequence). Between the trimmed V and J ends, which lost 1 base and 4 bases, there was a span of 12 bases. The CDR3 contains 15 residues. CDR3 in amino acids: CASSQVDGRSDTQYF. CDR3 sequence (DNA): TGTGCCAGCAGCCAAGTTGACGGGAGATCAGATACGCAGTATTTT.

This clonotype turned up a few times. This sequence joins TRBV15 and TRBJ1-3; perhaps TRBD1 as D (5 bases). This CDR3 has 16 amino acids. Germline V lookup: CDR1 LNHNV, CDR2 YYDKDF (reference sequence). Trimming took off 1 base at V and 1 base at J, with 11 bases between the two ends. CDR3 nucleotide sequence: TGTGCCACCAGCAGAGGTCAGCCAGGGTCTGGAAACACCATATATTTT. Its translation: CATSRGQPGSGNTIYF.

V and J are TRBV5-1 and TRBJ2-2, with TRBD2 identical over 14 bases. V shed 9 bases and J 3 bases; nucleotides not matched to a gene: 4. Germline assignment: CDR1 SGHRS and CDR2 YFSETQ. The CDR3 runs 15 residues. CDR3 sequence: CATGTSGSDTGELFF. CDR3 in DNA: TGCGCCACCGGGACTAGCGGGAGTGACACCGGGGAGCTGTTTTTT.

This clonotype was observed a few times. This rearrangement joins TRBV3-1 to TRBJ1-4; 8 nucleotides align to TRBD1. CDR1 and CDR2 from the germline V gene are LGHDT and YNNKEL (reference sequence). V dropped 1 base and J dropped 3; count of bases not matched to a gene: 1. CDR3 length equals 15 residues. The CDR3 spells CASSQAGQANEKLFF. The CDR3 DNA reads TGTGCCAGCAGCCAAGCGGGACAGGCTAATGAAAAACTGTTTTTT.